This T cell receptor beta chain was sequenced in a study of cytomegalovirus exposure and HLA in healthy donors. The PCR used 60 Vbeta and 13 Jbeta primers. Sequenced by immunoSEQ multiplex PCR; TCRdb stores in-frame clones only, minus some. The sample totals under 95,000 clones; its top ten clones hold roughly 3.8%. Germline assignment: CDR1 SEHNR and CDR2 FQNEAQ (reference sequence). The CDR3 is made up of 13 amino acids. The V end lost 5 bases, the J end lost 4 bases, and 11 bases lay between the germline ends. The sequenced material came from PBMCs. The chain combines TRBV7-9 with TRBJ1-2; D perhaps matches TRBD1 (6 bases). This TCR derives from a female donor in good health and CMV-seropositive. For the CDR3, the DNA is TGTGCCAGCAGCCCGACAGGAACCTATGGCTACACCTTC. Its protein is CASSPTGTYGYTF.